This T cell receptor (beta chain) was sequenced in a study of cytomegalovirus exposure and HLA in healthy donors. The ends were cut back, 4 bases at V and 4 bases at J, with 14 bases in the middle. The CDR3 covers 14 residues. The germline CDR1 and CDR2 sequences are MGHDK and SYGVNS. The PCR had 60 Vbeta and 13 Jbeta primers. The table came from immunoSEQ multiplex PCR; TCRdb's copy has only in-frame clones and leaves some out. This listing includes more than 75,000 clones. This chain uses TRBV25-1 with TRBJ2-7; D gene uncertain. The source of this sequence is a man between 45 and 60 years old in good health and CMV-seropositive. Sequenced input: PBMCs. CDR3 coding DNA: TGTGCCAGCAGTGCATCCCCGGGTGGGTACGAGCAGTACTTC. It specifies CASSASPGGYEQYF.